The T cell receptor (beta chain) under discussion was sequenced for a study of tumor-infiltrating lymphocytes in oesophageal squamous cell carcinoma. TCRdb analysed the PCR reads with MiXCR anew, one entry per CDR3 protein. The sample lists 9,500 to 15,000 distinct CDR3 sequences, 50% to 60% seen once, with about 30% in the top ten. Worth noting for this clonotype: Because it lacks the conserved phenylalanine or tryptophan at the end, this CDR3 is likely a read error.

V dropped 5 bases and J dropped 2 bases, with 8 bases sitting between them. Germline-derived CDR1 and CDR2 are SGHVT and SQSDAQ. The CDR3 loop spans 13 amino acids. The chain uses TRBV7-4 and TRBJ2-3; TRBD1 is a possible D gene (6 bases). The source material was esophageal tumor tissue. The TCR comes from a female donor with esophageal squamous cell carcinoma. Written as DNA, the CDR3 is TGTGCCAGCAGCGGGGGCTACACAGATACGCAGTATTTG. It is translated as CASSGGYTDTQYL.